One TCR beta chain is described in this entry. Original data processing: Reference gene primer amplification yielded estimated nucleated cell counts. Assay used: immunoSEQ multiplex PCR; TCRdb lists only in-frame clones, some missing. From that table come the V and J calls and clone size; the DNA was used to work out D and trimming. The table has 200,000 to 250,000 clones, 70% to 90% seen once. This specimen comes from a study of blood T cell repertoires in COVID-19. Sequences were obtained from peripheral blood. The clonotype comes from a woman under 30 who had recovered from COVID-19.

The CDR3 sequence: CASSIGGRDFRNEQFF. The CDR3 bases are TGTGCCAGTAGTATAGGAGGCAGGGACTTTCGGAATGAGCAGTTCTTC. The rearrangement links TRBV19 to TRBJ2-1, with D perhaps TRBD2 (6 bases). The CDR3 has 16 residues. Looked up from germline, CDR1 is LNHDA and CDR2 is SQIVND (reference sequence). V was cut by 1 base and J by 7 bases, with 17 bases left in between.